This paragraph reports one T cell receptor beta chain. Its antigen is currently unknown. This sample was taken from a study of T cell responses to AZD1222 COVID-19 vaccine. Notes on the study in general: Vaccine-related CD4 TCRs covered spike, predominating at 160-218 and 743-854. Donors were largely white British and mainly female; clonal diversity was possibly underestimated. Unmutated variant regions reportedly attract nearly half of all spike-specific TCRs.

TCRdb's copy holds only in-frame clones and misses some; the assay was immunoSEQ multiplex PCR. The sample yields about 120,000 clones, less than 95% seen once. V was pared by 6 bases and J by 5 bases, with 16 bases of the junction left unmatched. There are 17 residues in the CDR3. The V gene's germline CDR1 is MRHNA and CDR2 SNTAGT. V and J are TRBV6-4 and TRBJ1-2; 9 bases agree with TRBD1. This receptor was taken from an adult in good health. The material was peripheral blood, obtained on day 0 of MenACWY control vaccination. CDR3 sequence (DNA): TGTGCCAGCAGACCCCGGGACAGGGAGCCCGCACTATATGGCTACACCTTC. This gives the protein CASRPRDREPALYGYTF.